One sample yielded the 26 T cell receptor beta chains listed below, sequenced in a study of regulatory T cells in long-lasting Graves disease (dated by TCRdb to the early 2020s). The library was prepared using multiplex PCR. The instrument was an Illumina HiSeq 4000. To build TCR beta libraries, CDR3 regions were amplified by Arm-PCR using iRepertoire HTBI primers. The public reads were reanalyzed by TCRdb: fastp trimming at Q25, MiXCR alignment, in-frame beta chains only. Rows with a matching CDR3 protein are joined into one entry that keeps the most common DNA and genes. Here the sample has 400,000 to 500,000 distinct CDR3 sequences; over 15% occur a single time. The ten top clones hold 23% of the sample. The time point label, read with the paper, signifies: newly diagnosed GD, antithyroid drugs for less than 3 months. RNA was extracted from PBMCs in TRIzol for both TCR sequencing and RNA sequencing.

The same sample was also studied in work on T cells in Graves' hyperthyroidism and ophthalmopathy.

The specimen comprised peripheral blood mononuclear cells (PBMCs), sampled at new diagnosis, from a patient treated with antithyroid drugs. The receptors were gathered from a woman between 18 and 29 years old with Graves disease. Donor details come from another sample of the same person, matched by shared clones.

The rearrangement uses TRBV27 and TRBJ2-6; 12 positions match TRBD2. The CDR3 length is 18 residues. V was pared by 4 bases and J by 3 bases, with 7 bases of the junction left unmatched. Germline loops: CDR1 MNHEY, CDR2 SMNVEV (reference sequence). The CDR3 DNA reads TGTGCCAGCAGTTCGTGGACTAGCGGGATTTATGGGGCCAACGTCCTGACTTTC. Its translation is CASSSWTSGIYGANVLTF.

The gene calls are TRBV20-1 and TRBJ2-7; TRBD1 is a possible D gene (6 bases). The germline V and J ends were trimmed by 2 bases and 0 bases, with 20 bases remaining between them. Germline V gene lookup returns CDR1 DFQATT and CDR2 SNEGSKA (reference sequence). The CDR3 runs to 17 residues. The CDR3 spells CSARTEEGQTPSYEQYF. CDR3 nucleotides: TGCAGTGCTAGAACGGAGGAAGGACAGACGCCCTCCTACGAGCAGTACTTC.

This clonotype was seen only a few times. V usage is TRBV27 and J usage is TRBJ2-1; TRBD1 might be the D (5 bases). Germline assignment: CDR1 MNHEY and CDR2 SMNVEV (reference sequence). The CDR3 length is 13 residues. Trimming pared 6 bases from V and 5 bases from J, leaving 11 bases between. CDR3 in DNA: TGTGCCAGCAGCGATTTCAGGGACAATGAGCAGTTCTTC. This translates into CASSDFRDNEQFF.

V and J are TRBV11-3 and TRBJ2-1; D gene unclear. V was shortened by 1 base and J by 9 bases, with 10 bases between the two germline ends. The CDR3 has 13 residues. The V gene's germline CDR1 is SGHNT and CDR2 YENEEA. DNA for the CDR3: TGTGCCAGCAGCTTAGGCCCTAGGCGTGAGCAGTTCTTC. This encodes CASSLGPRREQFF.

The V and J genes are TRBV12-3 or TRBV12-4 and TRBJ1-3, with D possibly TRBD1 on 6 matching bases. The ends were cut back, 4 bases at V and 1 base at J, with 8 bases in the middle. This CDR3 has 14 amino acids. CDR3 bases: TGTGCCAGCAGTTACAGGGAGTCTGGAAACACCATATATTTT. It is translated as CASSYRESGNTIYF.

This rearrangement joins TRBV7-2 to TRBJ2-5; D remains unclear. Germline V CDR1 and CDR2: SGHTA, FQGNSA. Deletions cut 11 bases from V and 1 base from J, with 14 bases between. The length of the CDR3 is 13 residues. As DNA, the CDR3 is TGTGCCGGCATAAGAAGACCCCAAGAGACCCAGTACTTC. Translation: CAGIRRPQETQYF.

This clonotype was counted at least ten times. The chain joins TRBV2 to TRBJ2-7; the D is unclear. Germline values: CDR1 SNHLY, CDR2 FYNNEI. V was shortened by 5 bases and J by 0 bases, with 14 bases between the two germline ends. There are 15 residues in the CDR3. This chain's CDR3 is CASSLPRLSSYEQYF. DNA for the CDR3: TGTGCCAGCAGTTTACCCAGGTTGAGCTCCTACGAGCAGTACTTC.

The genes are TRBV20-1 and TRBJ1-5, with 7 positions matching TRBD1. Germline CDR1 DFQATT, CDR2 SNEGSKA (reference sequence). This CDR3 comprises 12 residues. V shed 7 bases and J 5 bases; nucleotides not matched to a gene: 5. Here the CDR3 reads CSGNTGDQPQHF. For the CDR3, the DNA is TGCAGTGGTAATACAGGGGATCAGCCCCAGCATTTT.

This clonotype appeared many times. The chain is built from TRBV20-1 and TRBJ2-7; 9 bases line up with TRBD2. Germline CDR1 and CDR2: DFQATT and SNEGSKA (reference sequence). V dropped 6 bases and J dropped 7; count of bases not matched to a gene: 19. The CDR3 spans 16 residues. CDR3 in amino acids: CSAPSGGLAGPSEQYF. The CDR3 DNA sequence: TGCAGTGCGCCATCGGGAGGCCTAGCGGGGCCCTCGGAGCAGTACTTC.

This clonotype was seen repeatedly, ten times or more. The V and J genes are TRBV20-1 and TRBJ2-3, with D tentatively TRBD2 (6 bases). The V gene lost 0 bases and the J gene lost 3 bases, with 13 bases spanning the gap. The CDR3 length is 15 residues. Looked up from germline, CDR1 is DFQATT and CDR2 is SNEGSKA (reference sequence). The chain's CDR3 is CSARDLPGATDTQYF. CDR3 nucleotide sequence: TGCAGTGCTAGAGATCTCCCGGGAGCGACAGATACGCAGTATTTT.

This clonotype showed up just a few times. This sequence joins TRBV29-1 and TRBJ1-1, with D possibly TRBD1 on 6 matching bases. The CDR3 extends over 14 amino acids. Germline V gene sequence: CDR1 SQVTM, CDR2 ANQGSEA. The V end lost 1 base, the J end lost 1 base, and 10 bases lay between the germline ends. CDR3 residues: CSVEVRGKNTEAFF. The DNA of the CDR3 is TGCAGCGTTGAAGTCAGGGGTAAGAACACTGAAGCTTTCTTT. The whole variable domain, remainder taken from reference TRBV29-1 and TRBJ1-1, is SAVISQKPSRDICQRGTSLTIQCQVDSQVTMMFWYRQQPGQSLTLIATANQGSEATYESGFVIDKFPISRPNLTFSTLTVSNMSPEDSSIYLCSVEVRGKNTEAFFGQGTRLTVV.

In this sample, this clonotype turned up many times. The rearrangement links TRBV2 to TRBJ1-2, with TRBD1 as a possible D gene (5 bases). V lost 0 bases to trimming and J lost 3 bases, with 14 bases between them. CDR3 size: 16 residues. The germline V gene has CDR1 SNHLY and CDR2 FYNNEI. For the CDR3, the DNA is TGTGCCAGCAGTGAAGCGCCGGACACGGGGGACTATGGCTACACCTTC. Its protein is CASSEAPDTGDYGYTF.

This clonotype was found many times. V usage is TRBV5-1 and J usage is TRBJ2-7; 7 nucleotides agree with TRBD2. Trimming removed 7 bases from V and 0 bases from J; junction bases left unmatched: 10. Germline CDR1 and CDR2: SGHRS and YFSETQ. The CDR3 has 15 residues. CDR3 DNA: TGCGCCAGCGGTGGTCTAGCGGATGGCTCCTACGAGCAGTACTTC. Amino acids: CASGGLADGSYEQYF.

This clonotype was counted only a few times. V gene TRBV6-2 or TRBV6-3 combines with J gene TRBJ2-5; 7 bases fit TRBD1. With 9 bases clipped from V and 3 bases from J, the junction kept 7 bases outside the gene matches. This CDR3 has 13 residues. Germline V gene sequence: CDR1 MNHEY, CDR2 SVGEGT. The CDR3 loop is CASRRDSKETQYF. In nucleotides, the CDR3 is TGTGCCAGTAGAAGGGACAGCAAAGAGACCCAGTACTTC.

The chain employs TRBV29-1 and TRBJ1-2; no clear D gene. Trimming took 2 bases from V and 4 from J, leaving 17 bases between them. The CDR3 has 15 residues. Germline CDR1 SQVTM, CDR2 ANQGSEA. The CDR3 region has the DNA TGCAGCGTTGAACTATCCTGGAACATCTCCTATGGCTACACCTTC. Amino acid sequence: CSVELSWNISYGYTF.

This clonotype was observed many times. This rearrangement joins TRBV29-1 to TRBJ2-1; 9 positions agree with TRBD2. Germline values: CDR1 SQVTM, CDR2 ANQGSEA. The CDR3 runs to 15 residues. V lost 5 bases to trimming and J lost 7 bases; unmatched junction nucleotides: 12. CDR3 protein: CSVSQGGSGGNEQFF. In DNA form, the CDR3 reads TGCAGCGTTTCACAGGGCGGTAGCGGGGGAAATGAGCAGTTCTTC.

The J gene is TRBJ2-7, the V gene TRBV25-1; D possibly corresponds to TRBD1 (6 bases). V was cut by 3 bases and J by 6 bases, with 12 bases left in between. The V gene's germline CDR1 is MGHDK and CDR2 SYGVNS. There are 13 residues in the CDR3. The CDR3 nucleotides read TGTGCCAGCAGTGATAACAGGGCTCTCGAGCAGTACTTC. Translated: CASSDNRALEQYF.

This clonotype was seen ten or more times. The chain recombines TRBV2 with TRBJ2-7, with D tentatively TRBD1 (5 bases). In germline, CDR1 is SNHLY, CDR2 FYNNEI. The germline V and J ends were trimmed by 6 bases and 3 bases, with 15 bases remaining between them. CDR3 length: 14 residues. Here the CDR3 reads CASSVDRSIYEQYF. As DNA, the CDR3 is TGTGCCAGCAGCGTTGACAGATCCATCTACGAGCAGTACTTC. The entire variable domain, with the rest obtained from reference TRBV2 and TRBJ2-7, is as follows: EPEVTQTPSHQVTQMGQEVILRCVPISNHLYFYWYRQILGQKVEFLVSFYNNEISEKSEIFDDQFSVERPDGSNFTLKIRSTKLEDSAMYFCASSVDRSIYEQYFGPGTRLTVT.

The chain joins TRBV30 to TRBJ2-1; possibly TRBD2 for D (5 bases). Trimming pared 4 bases from V and 13 bases from J, leaving 14 bases between. The germline gives CDR1 GTSNPN, CDR2 SVGIG (reference sequence). This CDR3 has 11 amino acids. The CDR3 reads CAWKGPGDQFF. The CDR3 DNA is TGTGCCTGGAAAGGCCCCGGGGATCAGTTCTTC. Based on the CDR3 plus reference TRBV30 and TRBJ2-1, the full variable domain is SQTIHQWPATLVQPVGSPLSLECTVEGTSNPNLYWYRQAAGRGLQLLFYSVGIGQISSEVPQNLSASRPQDRQFILSSKKLLLSDSGFYLCAWKGPGDQFFGPGTRLTVL.

This clonotype was observed many times. The J gene is TRBJ1-2, the V gene TRBV2; no definite D call. The V end lost 8 bases, the J end lost 3 bases, and 10 bases lay between the germline ends. Germline CDR1 and CDR2: SNHLY and FYNNEI. This CDR3 is built from 12 residues. CDR3 nucleotide sequence: TGTGCCAGCGCGAGATCGGACTATGGCTACACCTTC. Encoded protein: CASARSDYGYTF.

This clonotype was picked up a small number of times. The chain has TRBV7-6 and TRBJ2-7; 7 nucleotides match TRBD2. The CDR3 loop spans 17 amino acids. V shed 1 base, J shed 0 bases, and the junction held 9 bases outside the gene matches. Germline lookup yields CDR1 SGHVS and CDR2 FNYEAQ. CDR3 amino acids: CASSLGPAGVYSYEQYF. In nucleotides, the CDR3 is TGTGCCAGCAGCTTAGGGCCGGCGGGAGTCTACTCCTACGAGCAGTACTTC.

This clonotype was observed once. The chain couples TRBV12-3 or TRBV12-4 to TRBJ2-7; TRBD2 agrees at 13 bases. J lost 5 bases, V lost 5 bases, and 6 bases had no gene match. The CDR3 contains 15 residues. The CDR3 DNA is TGTGCCAGCAGTCCCCGACTAGCGGGAGGCAACGAGCAGTACTTC. Its translation: CASSPRLAGGNEQYF.

This clonotype appeared a few times. The chain joins TRBV3-1 to TRBJ2-7; D is unclear. This CDR3 spans 15 amino acids. V lost 1 base and J lost 4, with 14 bases in between. CDR1 LGHDT and CDR2 YNNKEL come from the germline V gene (reference sequence). The CDR3 region has the DNA TGTGCCAGCAGCCAAGCTCAGGTAATCGGGTACGAGCAGTACTTC. Amino acid sequence: CASSQAQVIGYEQYF.

This clonotype was counted a few times. This chain joins TRBV28 and TRBJ2-5, with 7 bases fitting TRBD2. The V gene end was trimmed by 5 bases and the J gene end by 9 bases; junction bases not matched to a gene: 15. The CDR3 is 15 amino acids. CDR1 and CDR2 (germline): MDHEN, SYDVKM. CDR3 sequence reads: CASSPLAGETLSQYF. CDR3 DNA sequence: TGTGCCAGCAGTCCCCTGGCGGGAGAGACCCTGTCCCAGTACTTC.

The table lists this clonotype with a few counts. This sequence joins TRBV5-1 and TRBJ2-3; 8 bases agree with TRBD1. The V and J ends lost 0 bases and 4 bases, in that order; junction bases with no gene match: 1. Germline V gives CDR1 SGHRS, CDR2 YFSETQ. This CDR3 has 14 amino acids. The CDR3 nucleotides read TGCGCCAGCAGCTTGGGGACAGGGTCAGATACGCAGTATTTT. This encodes CASSLGTGSDTQYF.

This clonotype turned up a few times. This sequence joins TRBV20-1 and TRBJ2-1; D gene unclear. In germline, CDR1 is DFQATT, CDR2 SNEGSKA (reference sequence). The CDR3 consists of 13 residues. Trimming cost V 3 bases and J 4 bases, with 10 bases left between them. CDR3 region: CSASSTFYNEQFF. The CDR3 DNA reads as TGCAGTGCTAGCTCGACTTTTTACAATGAGCAGTTCTTC.